This T cell receptor beta chain was sequenced during a study of blood T cell repertoires in COVID-19. Overall study context: Donors in the United States, Italy and Spain gave samples during acute or convalescent COVID-19. PBMCs, B-cell-depleted T cells, or T cells were the source of the cDNA or gDNA that made up the material.

CDR1 and CDR2 (germline): LGHNA, YNFKEQ. J lost 7 bases, V lost 4 bases, and 11 bases had no gene match. The CDR3 is 16 residues long. Per the authors' pipeline: Amplification of reference gene primers was used by the study to estimate nucleated cell counts. Repertoires were generated with immunoSEQ multiplex PCR, while TCRdb's copy carries only in-frame clones and drops some. V and J calls and clone size follow that table, whereas D and trimming were derived from the DNA. The sample carries 200,000 to 250,000 clones, around nine tenths recorded once. The receptor comes from a man in his fifties or sixties who had recovered from COVID-19. The rearrangement uses TRBV4-2 and TRBJ2-2; 8 bases agree with TRBD1. Specimen: peripheral blood. The CDR3 sequence: CASSLRDRRLGGELFF. CDR3 coding DNA: TGTGCCAGCAGCCTCAGGGACAGGAGACTCGGCGGGGAGCTGTTTTTT.